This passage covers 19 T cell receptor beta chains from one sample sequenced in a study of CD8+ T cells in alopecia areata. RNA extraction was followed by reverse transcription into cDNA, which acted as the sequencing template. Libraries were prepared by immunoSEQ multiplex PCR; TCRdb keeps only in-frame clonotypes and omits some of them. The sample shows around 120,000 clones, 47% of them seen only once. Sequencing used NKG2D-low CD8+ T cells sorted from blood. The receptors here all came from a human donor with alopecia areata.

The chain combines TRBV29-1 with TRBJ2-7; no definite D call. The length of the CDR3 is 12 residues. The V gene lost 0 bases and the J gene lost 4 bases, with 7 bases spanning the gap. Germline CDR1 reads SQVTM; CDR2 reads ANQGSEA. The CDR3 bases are TGCAGCGTTGAAGATCTGCGGTACGAGCAGTACTTC. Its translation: CSVEDLRYEQYF.

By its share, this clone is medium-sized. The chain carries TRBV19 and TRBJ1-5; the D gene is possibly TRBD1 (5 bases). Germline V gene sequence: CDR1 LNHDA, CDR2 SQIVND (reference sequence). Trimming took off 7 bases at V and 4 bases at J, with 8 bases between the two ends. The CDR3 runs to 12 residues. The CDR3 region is CASMGGNQPQHF. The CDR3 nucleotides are TGTGCCAGTATGGGGGGGAATCAGCCCCAGCATTTT.

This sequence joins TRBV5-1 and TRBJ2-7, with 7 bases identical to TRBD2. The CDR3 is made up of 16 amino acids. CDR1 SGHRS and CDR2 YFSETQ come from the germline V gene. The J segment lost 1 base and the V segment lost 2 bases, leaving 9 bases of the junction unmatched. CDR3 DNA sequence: TGCGCCAGCAGCTTCCAACTTGGCGGGAGTTCCTACGAGCAGTACTTC. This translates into CASSFQLGGSSYEQYF.

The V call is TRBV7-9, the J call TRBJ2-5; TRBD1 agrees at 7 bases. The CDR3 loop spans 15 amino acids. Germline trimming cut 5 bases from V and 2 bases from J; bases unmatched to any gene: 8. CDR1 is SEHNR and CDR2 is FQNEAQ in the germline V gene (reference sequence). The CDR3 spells CASSPDRTTQETQYF. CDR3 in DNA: TGTGCCAGCAGCCCGGACAGGACAACTCAAGAGACCCAGTACTTC. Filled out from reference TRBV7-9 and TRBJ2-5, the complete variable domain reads DTGVSQNPRHKITKRGQNVTFRCDPISEHNRLYWYRQTLGQGPEFLTYFQNEAQLEKSRLLSDRFSAERPKGSFSTLEIQRTEQGDSAMYLCASSPDRTTQETQYFGPGTRLLVL.

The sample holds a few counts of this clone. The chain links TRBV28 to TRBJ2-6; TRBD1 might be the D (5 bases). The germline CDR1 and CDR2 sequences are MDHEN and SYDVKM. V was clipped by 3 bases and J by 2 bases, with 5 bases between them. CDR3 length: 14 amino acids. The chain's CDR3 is CASSFRAGANVLTF. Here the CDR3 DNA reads TGTGCCAGCAGTTTCAGGGCTGGGGCCAACGTCCTGACTTTC. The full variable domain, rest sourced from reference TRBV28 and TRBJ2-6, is DVKVTQSSRYLVKRTGEKVFLECVQDMDHENMFWYRQDPGLGLRLIYFSYDVKMKEKGDIPEGYSVSREKKERFSLILESASTNQTSMYLCASSFRAGANVLTFGAGSRLTVL.

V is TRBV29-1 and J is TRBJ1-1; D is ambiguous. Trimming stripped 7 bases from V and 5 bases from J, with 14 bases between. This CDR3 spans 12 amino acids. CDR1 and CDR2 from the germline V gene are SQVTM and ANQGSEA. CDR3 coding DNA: TGCAGCGCTGACTCCGGGGAAACTGAAGCTTTCTTT. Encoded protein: CSADSGETEAFF.

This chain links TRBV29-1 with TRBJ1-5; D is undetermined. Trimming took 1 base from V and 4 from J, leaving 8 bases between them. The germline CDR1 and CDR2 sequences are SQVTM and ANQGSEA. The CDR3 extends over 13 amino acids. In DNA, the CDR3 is TGCAGCGTTGAAGTCGGTCGAAATCAGCCCCAGCATTTT. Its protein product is CSVEVGRNQPQHF.

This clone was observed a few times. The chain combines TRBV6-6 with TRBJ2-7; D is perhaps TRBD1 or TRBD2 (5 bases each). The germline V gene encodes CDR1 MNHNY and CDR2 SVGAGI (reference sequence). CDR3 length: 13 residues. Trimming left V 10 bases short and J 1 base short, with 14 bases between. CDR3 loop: CATSGTASYEQYF. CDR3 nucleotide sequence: TGTGCCACCTCCGGGACGGCGTCCTACGAGCAGTACTTC.

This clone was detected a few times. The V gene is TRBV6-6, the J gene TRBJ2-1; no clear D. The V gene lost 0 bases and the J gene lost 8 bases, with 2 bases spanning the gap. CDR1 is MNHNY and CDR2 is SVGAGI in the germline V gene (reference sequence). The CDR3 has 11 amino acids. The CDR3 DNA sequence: TGTGCCAGCAGTTACTCTGATGAGCAGTTCTTC. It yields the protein CASSYSDEQFF.

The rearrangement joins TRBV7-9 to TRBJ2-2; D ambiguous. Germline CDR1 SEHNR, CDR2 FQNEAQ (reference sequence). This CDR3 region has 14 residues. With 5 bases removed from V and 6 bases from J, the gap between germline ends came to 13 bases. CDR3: CASSHFLGPGELFF. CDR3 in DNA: TGTGCCAGCAGCCACTTCCTGGGTCCCGGGGAGCTGTTTTTT.

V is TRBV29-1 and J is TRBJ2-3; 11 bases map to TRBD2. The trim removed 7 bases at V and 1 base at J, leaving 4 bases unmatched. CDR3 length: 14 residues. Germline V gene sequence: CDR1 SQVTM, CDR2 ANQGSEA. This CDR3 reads CSALAGGGTDTQYF. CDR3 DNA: TGCAGCGCCCTAGCGGGAGGTGGCACAGATACGCAGTATTTT.

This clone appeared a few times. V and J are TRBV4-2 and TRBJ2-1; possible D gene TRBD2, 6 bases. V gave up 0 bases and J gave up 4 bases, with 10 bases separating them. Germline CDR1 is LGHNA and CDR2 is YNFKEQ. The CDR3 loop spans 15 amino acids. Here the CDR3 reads CASSQEEGAYNEQFF. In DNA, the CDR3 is TGTGCCAGCAGCCAAGAGGAGGGAGCTTACAATGAGCAGTTCTTC.

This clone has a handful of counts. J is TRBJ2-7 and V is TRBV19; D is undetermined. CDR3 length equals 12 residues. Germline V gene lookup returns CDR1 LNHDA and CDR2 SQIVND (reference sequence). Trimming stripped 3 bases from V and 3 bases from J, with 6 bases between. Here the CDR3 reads CASSMSGYEQYF. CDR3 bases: TGTGCCAGTAGTATGTCCGGCTACGAGCAGTACTTC.

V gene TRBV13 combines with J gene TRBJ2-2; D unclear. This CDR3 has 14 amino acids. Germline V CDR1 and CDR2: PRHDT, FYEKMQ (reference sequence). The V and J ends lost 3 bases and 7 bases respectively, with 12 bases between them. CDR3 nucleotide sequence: TGTGCCAGCAGCTTTTACGAGTTGGACGGGGAGCTGTTTTTT. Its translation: CASSFYELDGELFF.

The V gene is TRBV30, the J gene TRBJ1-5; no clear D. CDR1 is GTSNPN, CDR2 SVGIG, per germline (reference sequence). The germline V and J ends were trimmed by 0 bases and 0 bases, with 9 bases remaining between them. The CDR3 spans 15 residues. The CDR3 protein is CAWSVSPVSNQPQHF. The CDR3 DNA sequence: TGTGCCTGGAGTGTATCCCCGGTTAGCAATCAGCCCCAGCATTTT.

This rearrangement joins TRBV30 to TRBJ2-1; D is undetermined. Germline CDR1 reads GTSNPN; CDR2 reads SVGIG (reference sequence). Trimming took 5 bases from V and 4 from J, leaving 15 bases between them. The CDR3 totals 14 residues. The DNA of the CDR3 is TGTGCCTGGGGCCGCCGTTTTAATTACAATGAGCAGTTCTTC. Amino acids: CAWGRRFNYNEQFF.

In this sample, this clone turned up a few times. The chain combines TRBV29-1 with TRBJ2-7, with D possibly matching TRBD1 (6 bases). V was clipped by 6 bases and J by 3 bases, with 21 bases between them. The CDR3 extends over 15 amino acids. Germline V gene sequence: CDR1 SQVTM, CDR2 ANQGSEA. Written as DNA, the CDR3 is TGCAGCGTCCGACCGCCAGGGGAGAAGGGCTACGAGCAGTACTTC. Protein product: CSVRPPGEKGYEQYF.

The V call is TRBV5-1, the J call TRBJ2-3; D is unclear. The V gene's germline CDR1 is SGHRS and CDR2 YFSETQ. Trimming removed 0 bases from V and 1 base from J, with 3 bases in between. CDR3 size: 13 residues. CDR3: CASSLERTDTQYF. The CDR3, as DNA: TGCGCCAGCAGCTTGGAACGCACAGATACGCAGTATTTT.

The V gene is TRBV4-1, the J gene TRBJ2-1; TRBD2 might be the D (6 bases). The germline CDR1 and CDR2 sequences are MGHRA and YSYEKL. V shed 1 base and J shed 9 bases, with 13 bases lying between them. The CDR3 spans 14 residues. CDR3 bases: TGCGCCAGCAGCCAAGGTAGTGGGGGGAGTGAGCAGTTCTTC. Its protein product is CASSQGSGGSEQFF.